Detailed here is one T cell receptor beta chain. This clone's antigen is unknown. Base qualities were left out, and no much larger clone turns up one base away. The sample belongs to a study of T cells in localized non-small cell lung cancer (dated by TCRdb to about 2020). Broadly, across the study: Comparing tumors with uninvolved tumor-adjacent lungs, the study looked at the T cell repertoires of about 240 patients with early-stage NSCLC. The cohort was made up of 236 treatment-naive NSCLC patients whose localized lung tumors had been resected. NSCLC patients had a mean age of around 66 years, and more than 120 were male and about 98 female.

What the study reported, not specific to this receptor: Since the design was exploratory, TCR variables were selected using unadjusted p-values with no false-discovery rate correction. Higher blood T cell density associated with longer overall survival, while higher adjacent-lung clonality associated with shorter survival. Because multi-region tumor sequencing was not performed, intratumor heterogeneity could not be ruled out. The highest T cell clonality was observed in uninvolved tumor-adjacent lung, where clonality exceeded that of tumor, suggesting that antigenic responses were more focused in uninvolved tumor-adjacent lung. A median of 57 of the top 100 tumor clones turned up in the paired uninvolved adjacent lung, and some 27 of those clones also ranked among the top 100 of that same adjacent lung.

At diagnosis, tumor, uninvolved tumor-adjacent lung and peripheral blood were collected and then preserved as a mix of FFPE and fresh-frozen material. For TCR repertoire profiling, blood samples were analyzed as peripheral blood mononuclear cells. TCR beta CDR3 regions were sequenced from DNA using the immunoSEQ Assay. The paper's processing steps were these. To compute T cell density, TCR beta template counts were normalized to usable DNA, which was estimated by amplifying housekeeping genes. Richness was estimated with the preseqR package, extrapolating to 400,000 templates for PBMC samples and 120,000 templates for tissue samples. Clonality was calculated as one minus Pielou's evenness. To identify tissue-enriched TCRs, differential abundance testing was run on productive amino-acid clonotypes with a minimum total count of 5 and an alpha of 0.1. The Jaccard Index and the Morisita Overlap Index were used to measure how much the repertoires overlapped between compartments. GLIPH clustered TCR beta CDR3s with public tetramer-defined viral CDR3s; viral motifs required at least three viral sequences plus V-gene enrichment. As stored in TCRdb, this immuneACCESS dataset retains in-frame rearrangements with V and J assigned. A fraction of the clones does not appear; measured against another copy, unresolved V genes explain less than half of the discrepancy, and the remainder lacks a known reason. V, J and clone size were drawn from that table, and D and trimming were deduced from the DNA. For this sample the table gives around 24,000 clones, of which roughly 87% were detected only once. Approximately 30% of the sample goes to the ten largest clones.

The clonotype originates from a male donor aged 60 or over with stage I squamous cell lung carcinoma. This material consisted of peripheral blood, taken before any cancer treatment.

The nucleotide sequence is given as TGTGCCAGCAGCTTAGTGTCTGACAGGAGCTCTAACTATGGCTACACCTTC. This gives the protein CASSLVSDRSSNYGYTF. This sequence uses TRBV7-2 and TRBJ1-2; TRBD1 could be the D gene, as 6 bases match. The germline ends are 15 bases apart after V is trimmed by 1 base and J by 0 bases. Based on the germline V gene, the CDR1 and CDR2 sequences are SGHTA and FQGNSA. The CDR3, from cysteine to phenylalanine, totals 17 residues. Here the CDR3 DNA is all that survives: 51 bases in frame from base 1. Reference TRBV7-2 and TRBJ1-2 genes cover what lies past the CDR3, so the full variable domain is GAGVSQSPSNKVTEKGKDVELRCDPISGHTALYWYRQSLGQGLEFLIYFQGNSAPDKSGLPSDRFSAERTGGSVSTLTIQRTQQEDSAVYLCASSLVSDRSSNYGYTFGSGTRLTVV.